The 11 T cell receptor beta chains below were found in one sample sequenced in a study of blood T cell repertoires in COVID-19. TCRdb's table, derived via immunoSEQ multiplex PCR, lists solely in-frame clones and lacks some. Seen here are roughly 340,000 clones, approximately 87% observed once, and the top ten hold around 1.9%. Input material: PBMCs or T cells enriched from blood (not recorded which). Source of these receptors: a man aged 35-49 years in a cohort exposed to, infected with or recovered from COVID-19 (not recorded which).

In this sample, this clone turned up once. This rearrangement joins TRBV30 to TRBJ1-1, with TRBD1 matching over 9 bases. The CDR3 totals 18 residues. With 0 bases clipped from V and 3 bases from J, the junction kept 14 bases outside the gene matches. Germline V gene lookup returns CDR1 GTSNPN and CDR2 SVGIG (reference sequence). CDR3 in DNA: TGTGCCTGGAGTGTACCAGGACAGGGGATAGATCTGTACACTGAAGCTTTCTTT. Protein sequence: CAWSVPGQGIDLYTEAFF. Full variable domain (rest looked up from reference TRBV30 and TRBJ1-1): SQTIHQWPATLVQPVGSPLSLECTVEGTSNPNLYWYRQAAGRGLQLLFYSVGIGQISSEVPQNLSASRPQDRQFILSSKKLLLSDSGFYLCAWSVPGQGIDLYTEAFFGQGTRLTVV.

The rearrangement uses TRBV2 and TRBJ1-5; D remains ambiguous. The V end was cut by 1 base, the J end by 3 bases, with 10 bases between. Germline values: CDR1 SNHLY, CDR2 FYNNEI. The length of the CDR3 is 15 residues. This CDR3 reads CASSEGGQNNQPQHF. The CDR3 coding sequence is TGTGCCAGCAGTGAAGGAGGGCAGAACAATCAGCCCCAGCATTTT.

The chain has TRBV27 and TRBJ1-1; no clear D. This CDR3 region has 13 residues. Between the trimmed V and J ends, which lost 7 bases and 4 bases, there was a span of 13 bases. CDR1 is MNHEY and CDR2 is SMNVEV in the germline V gene (reference sequence). As DNA, the CDR3 is TGTGCCAGCACCCCACTCAACAGCACTGAAGCTTTCTTT. It is translated as CASTPLNSTEAFF.

The chain combines TRBV4-1 with TRBJ2-7; 10 bases are shared with TRBD1. With V trimmed by 1 base and J by 2 bases, 2 bases remained unmatched. The germline V gene encodes CDR1 MGHRA and CDR2 YSYEKL. This CDR3 comprises 15 residues. CDR3 region: CASSQAGTGAYEQYF. The DNA for the CDR3 is TGCGCCAGCAGCCAAGCCGGGACAGGGGCCTACGAGCAGTACTTC.

In its sample, this clone was seen a few times. The chain joins TRBV28 to TRBJ2-7; tentatively, D is TRBD2 (5 bases). The CDR3 runs to 16 residues. Germline-derived CDR1 and CDR2 are MDHEN and SYDVKM. V dropped 7 bases and J dropped 6 bases, with 25 bases sitting between them. The chain's CDR3 is CASMPGPTGGLREQYF. CDR3 nucleotides: TGTGCCAGCATGCCCGGGCCTACCGGAGGATTACGCGAGCAGTACTTC. The variable domain in full, completed from reference TRBV28 and TRBJ2-7, reads DVKVTQSSRYLVKRTGEKVFLECVQDMDHENMFWYRQDPGLGLRLIYFSYDVKMKEKGDIPEGYSVSREKKERFSLILESASTNQTSMYLCASMPGPTGGLREQYFGPGTRLTVT.

The rearrangement joins TRBV14 to TRBJ2-3, with 13 bases matching TRBD2. V trimming: 4 bases; J trimming: 7 bases; junction bases outside the gene matches: 5. Germline loops: CDR1 SGHDN, CDR2 FVKESK. This CDR3 comprises 15 residues. The chain's CDR3 is CASSPGLAGFYTQYF. CDR3 coding DNA: TGTGCCAGCAGCCCGGGACTAGCGGGATTCTATACGCAGTATTTT.

The chain is built from TRBV28 and TRBJ2-6; tentative D call: TRBD1 (6 bases). This CDR3 is built from 17 residues. Germline V lookup: CDR1 MDHEN, CDR2 SYDVKM. Trimming took 7 bases from V and 3 from J, leaving 19 bases between them. CDR3 amino acids: CASTPSGAGSGANVLTF. CDR3 coding DNA: TGTGCCAGCACCCCGTCAGGGGCAGGCAGTGGGGCCAACGTCCTGACTTTC.

The genes are TRBV7-6 and TRBJ2-2; 14 bases match TRBD2. Trimming removed 3 bases from V and 7 bases from J; junction bases left unmatched: 10. Germline assignment: CDR1 SGHVS and CDR2 FNYEAQ. The CDR3 sequence is 18 residues long. CDR3 loop: CASSFGTGLAGGGGELFF. The CDR3 DNA sequence: TGTGCCAGCAGCTTCGGGACAGGACTAGCGGGAGGCGGCGGGGAGCTGTTTTTT.

This clone is a singleton in its sample. The chain carries TRBV19 and TRBJ1-6; possible D gene TRBD1, 5 bases. The germline V and J ends were trimmed by 6 bases and 3 bases, with 12 bases remaining between them. This CDR3 has 15 residues. Germline-derived CDR1 and CDR2 are LNHDA and SQIVND (reference sequence). The CDR3 DNA reads as TGTGCCAGTAGAAGGACATCGGTCTATAATTCACCCCTCCACTTT. Translating gives CASRRTSVYNSPLHF. The whole variable domain, filled in from reference TRBV19 and TRBJ1-6, reads DGGITQSPKYLFRKEGQNVTLSCEQNLNHDAMYWYRQDPGQGLRLIYYSQIVNDFQKGDIAEGYSVSREKKESFPLTVTSAQKNPTAFYLCASRRTSVYNSPLHFGNGTRLTVT.

This clone has just a few counts. The rearrangement joins TRBV3-1 (or the pseudogene TRBV3-2) to TRBJ1-2; a weak D match, TRBD1 (5 bases). The ends were cut back, 0 bases at V and 7 bases at J, with 12 bases in the middle. The CDR3 covers 14 residues. CDR1 is LGHDT and CDR2 is YNNKEL in the germline V gene (reference sequence). This CDR3 reads CASSQEGRVAGYTF. CDR3 nucleotide sequence: TGTGCCAGCAGCCAAGAGGGCAGGGTAGCTGGCTACACCTTC.

The chain joins TRBV4-1 to TRBJ1-6; no clear D. From germline, CDR1 is MGHRA and CDR2 YSYEKL. The germline V and J ends were trimmed by 0 bases and 5 bases, with 17 bases remaining between them. The CDR3 runs 18 residues. CDR3 DNA: TGCGCCAGCAGCCAAGATGAGAGCAGATTGGGCAATAATTCACCCCTCCACTTT. Translating it yields CASSQDESRLGNNSPLHF.